This T cell receptor (beta chain) was recovered during a study of cytomegalovirus exposure and HLA in healthy donors. In the study overall: An early release of data contained about 85 million unique TCRs, which came from HLA-typed donors. Whole-study results and caveats: The productive fraction for most TCR beta V segments was about 90% or about 30% in an earlier analysis. Trimming of TCR beta V- and J-genes showed a link, identified in a later analysis, to a missense DCLRE1C variant.

To note about this clone: What it recognizes is unknown.

Germline loops: CDR1 SGHDN, CDR2 FVKESK. Trimming pared 4 bases from V and 4 bases from J, leaving 13 bases between. The CDR3 runs 14 residues. PCR primers comprised 60 Vbeta and 13 Jbeta primers. Clones were sequenced by immunoSEQ multiplex PCR, and TCRdb holds only the in-frame ones, with some missing. The data contain 100,000 to 150,000 clones, approximately 80% of them seen just once; the ten biggest clones take up 4% to 5%. Each donor was healthy, and each was a bone marrow donor. The rearrangement links TRBV14 to TRBJ1-2; TRBD1 is a possible D gene (5 bases). The source of this sequence is a male donor in good health and CMV-seropositive. Sequencing was carried out using PBMCs. CDR3 sequence reads: CASSLQHGGYGYTF. For the CDR3, the DNA is TGTGCCAGCAGCCTTCAACACGGGGGCTATGGCTACACCTTC.